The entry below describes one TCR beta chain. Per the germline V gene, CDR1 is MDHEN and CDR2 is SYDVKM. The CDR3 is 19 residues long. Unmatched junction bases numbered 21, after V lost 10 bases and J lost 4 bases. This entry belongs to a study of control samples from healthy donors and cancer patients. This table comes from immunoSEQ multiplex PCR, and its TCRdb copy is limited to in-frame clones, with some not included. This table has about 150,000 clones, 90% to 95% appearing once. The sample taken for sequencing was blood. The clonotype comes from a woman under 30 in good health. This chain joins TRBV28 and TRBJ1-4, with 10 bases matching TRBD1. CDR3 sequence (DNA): TGTGCCACCCAGGGGGACAGGGGCAGGAAAAGGGGTAGTAATGAAAAACTGTTTTTT. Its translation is CATQGDRGRKRGSNEKLFF.